This T cell receptor (beta chain) was obtained from a study of T cells in Graves' hyperthyroidism and ophthalmopathy. V lost 6 bases, J lost 6 bases, and 14 bases stayed unmatched. CDR1 and CDR2 from the germline V gene are SGHTA and FQGTGA. This CDR3 has 19 residues. From RNA transcripts, TCR beta CDR3 regions were amplified. The TCR CDR3 first-round RT-PCR relied on the HTBI primer set. A single record per CDR3 protein comes from TCRdb applying MiXCR to the multiplex PCR reads. The sample consists of about 380,000 distinct CDR3 sequences, 18% of them appearing once. The gene calls are TRBV7-3 and TRBJ2-1; 16 nucleotides agree with TRBD2. The source material was blood. The source of this sequence is a man between 18 and 35 years old with Graves' ophthalmopathy. The CDR3 reads CASSLLPGLAGGQGNEQFF. Written as DNA, the CDR3 is TGTGCCAGCAGTTTACTACCGGGACTAGCGGGGGGGCAAGGCAATGAGCAGTTCTTC. Together with reference TRBV7-3 and TRBJ2-1, the CDR3 gives the full variable domain: GAGVSQTPSNKVTEKGKYVELRCDPISGHTALYWYRQSLGQGPEFLIYFQGTGAADDSGLPNDRFFAVRPEGSVSTLKIQRTERGDSAVYLCASSLLPGLAGGQGNEQFFGPGTRLTVL.